This T cell receptor (beta chain) was obtained from a study of CD8 T cells in Susac syndrome. Overall study results and limits: As the study acknowledged, the number of individuals in its TCR sequencing and HLA analysis was relatively small.

From germline, CDR1 is SGDLS and CDR2 YYNGEE. The CDR3 is 14 residues long. The V and J ends lost 6 bases and 6 bases respectively, with 19 bases between them. In blood CD8+ and CD4+ T cells, TCR beta underwent sequencing. TEMRA cells were FACS-enriched, unlike CD8+ and CD4+ T cells, which were negatively isolated. Random hexamers primed reverse transcription of about 0.5 to 1 ug RNA. The amplification used immunoSEQ multiplex PCR on TCR beta CDR3; it spanned 54 Vbeta and 13 Jbeta. TCRdb ran MiXCR on the immunoSEQ multiplex PCR reads and lists one entry per CDR3 protein. In the table there are around 77,000 distinct CDR3 sequences, nearly 96% of which are singletons. As regards this clonotype: Its antigen is not known.

The chain has TRBV9 and TRBJ2-7; no firm D call. Sequencing used CD4+ T cells from PBMCs. The sequence was obtained from a human donor with multiple sclerosis. The CDR3 nucleotides read TGTGCCAGCAATTTGGGTGATTTGAGAGGCGAGCAGTACTTC. It translates to CASNLGDLRGEQYF.